This is a list of T cell receptor beta chains from one sample in a study of blood T cells in healthy people across ages. TCRdb re-analysed the 5' RACE reads in MiXCR, keeping a single row per CDR3 protein. This table has approximately 670,000 distinct CDR3 sequences, 40% to 45% appearing once. Sequences were obtained from blood. These receptor sequences come from an elderly man in good health. The CDR3 runs from the conserved cysteine through the conserved F or W. The order of the fields is V gene, D gene, clone size, J gene, CDR3 DNA, CDR3 protein. D genes are given only for firm matches. Expanded clones are given a class, and other clones once, few, many or no size at all.

V: TRBV11-3
D: TRBD2
size: -
J: TRBJ2-5
DNA: TGTGCCAGCAGCTTGGCTAGCGGGGGGGGGGAGACCCAGTACTTC
CDR3: CASSLASGGGETQYF

V: TRBV6-2/TRBV6-3
D: -
size: -
J: TRBJ1-5
DNA: TGTGCCAGCACCGAAACAAGTAGCGTTCAGCCCCAGCATTTT
CDR3: CASTETSSVQPQHF

V: TRBV7-2
D: -
size: -
J: TRBJ2-1
DNA: TGTGCCAGCAGCTTAGCAAGAATGGACTACGAGCAGTTCTTC
CDR3: CASSLARMDYEQFF

V: TRBV7-2
D: -
size: -
J: TRBJ2-2
DNA: TGTGCCAGCAGCCGTGGCCCGACAGGCAGGTCCGGGGAGCTGTTTTTT
CDR3: CASSRGPTGRSGELFF

V: TRBV29-1
D: TRBD1
size: many
J: TRBJ1-2
DNA: TGCAGCGTTGAAATGACAAAGGGGGCCGCCCACGCTAACTATGGCTACACCTTC
CDR3: CSVEMTKGAAHANYGYTF

V: TRBV5-1
D: -
size: few
J: TRBJ2-3
DNA: TGCGCCAGCAGCCCCGGGACCAGGAAAGATACGCAGTATTTT
CDR3: CASSPGTRKDTQYF

V: TRBV4-3
D: -
size: -
J: TRBJ2-1
DNA: TGCGCCAGCAGCCAAGCATCACGGGATTCCTACAATGAGCAGTTCTTC
CDR3: CASSQASRDSYNEQFF

V: TRBV12-3/TRBV12-4
D: TRBD1
size: -
J: TRBJ1-1
DNA: TGTGCCAGCAGTTCCTGGACAGGGGATGAAGCTTTCTTT
CDR3: CASSSWTGDEAFF

V: TRBV12-3/TRBV12-4
D: TRBD2
size: many
J: TRBJ2-3
DNA: TGTGCCAGCACCGTCGGGACTACCACAGATACGCAGTATTTT
CDR3: CASTVGTTTDTQYF

V: TRBV20-1
D: -
size: -
J: TRBJ2-3
DNA: TGCAGTGCCCCGGACCAGCTGGATACGCAGTATTTT
CDR3: CSAPDQLDTQYF

V: TRBV7-9
D: TRBD1
size: -
J: TRBJ2-1
DNA: TGTGCCAGCAGCCTCAACAGGGGTGGTGAGCAGTTCTTC
CDR3: CASSLNRGGEQFF

V: TRBV20-1
D: -
size: -
J: TRBJ2-3
DNA: TGCAGTGCGACCCATCGGCGTACAGGGACCTACACAGATACGCAGTATTTT
CDR3: CSATHRRTGTYTDTQYF

V: TRBV2
D: TRBD2
size: -
J: TRBJ2-2
DNA: TGTGCCAGCAGGGCGGGAGATCGGACCGGGGAGCTGTTTTTT
CDR3: CASRAGDRTGELFF

V: TRBV5-5
D: TRBD2
size: few
J: TRBJ2-3
DNA: TGTGCCAGCAGCTCGCTGACTAGCGGGAGGTCGGCAGATACGCAGTATTTT
CDR3: CASSSLTSGRSADTQYF

V: TRBV6-6
D: -
size: -
J: TRBJ2-3
DNA: TGTGCCAGCACCCAACTGGATACGCAGTATTTT
CDR3: CASTQLDTQYF

V: TRBV4-1
D: -
size: few
J: TRBJ2-3
DNA: TGCGCCACCAAGCAAGGGTTGGTGGCCGATACGCAGTATTTT
CDR3: CATKQGLVADTQYF

V: TRBV7-2
D: TRBD1
size: many
J: TRBJ2-7
DNA: TGTGCCAGCAGCTCCGGGACAGGCTACTACGAGCAGTACTTC
CDR3: CASSSGTGYYEQYF

V: TRBV20-1
D: -
size: many
J: TRBJ2-5
DNA: TGCAGTGCTGTTCAAGAGACCCAGTACTTC
CDR3: CSAVQETQYF

V: TRBV29-1
D: TRBD2
size: -
J: TRBJ2-3
DNA: TGCAGCGTTACCCGGGGGGGGAACACAGATAGGCAGTATTTT
CDR3: CSVTRGGNTDRQYF

V: TRBV28
D: -
size: -
J: TRBJ2-3
DNA: TGTGCCAGCAGCCGCCCGCCCCAGGGTCGAGATACGCAGTATTTT
CDR3: CASSRPPQGRDTQYF

V: TRBV4-3
D: -
size: few
J: TRBJ2-1
DNA: TGCGCCAGCAGCCAAGTTGTCCTGAGGGTTAATGAGCAGTTCTTC
CDR3: CASSQVVLRVNEQFF

V: TRBV20-1
D: TRBD2
size: -
J: TRBJ2-7
DNA: TGCAGTGCCGCCCCCTTGGCGGGAGGTTACGAGCAGTACTTC
CDR3: CSAAPLAGGYEQYF